Presented here are 8 T cell receptor beta chains from one specimen sequenced in a study of OX40 agonist ivuxolimab in advanced cancers. Some clones are missing from TCRdb's copy, which holds only in-frame ones; the method was immunoSEQ multiplex PCR. The profile shows 35,000 to 45,000 clones, roughly four fifths of them singletons. The sample consisted of CD4+ or CD8+ T cells sorted from blood, taken in a trial of the OX40 agonist ivuxolimab. The receptor set was obtained from an adult with an advanced solid tumor such as melanoma, head and neck, liver or kidney cancer.

The CDR3 DNA reads as TGTGCCAGCAGCGGAAACCGGGAGAACTACAATGAGCAGTTCTTC. This gives the protein CASSGNRENYNEQFF. The V and J genes are TRBV5-6 and TRBJ2-1; TRBD2 might be the D (6 bases). Trimming left V 4 bases short and J 3 bases short, with 14 bases between. Germline V gives CDR1 SGHDT, CDR2 YYEEEE. The CDR3 runs to 15 residues. The full variable domain, with the rest looked up from reference TRBV5-6 and TRBJ2-1, is DAGVTQSPTHLIKTRGQQVTLRCSPKSGHDTVSWYQQALGQGPQFIFQYYEEEERQRGNFPDRFSGHQFPNYSSELNVNALLLGDSALYLCASSGNRENYNEQFFGPGTRLTVL.

The chain is built from TRBV10-1 and TRBJ1-2; TRBD1 agrees at 9 bases. Germline V gene data show CDR1 as WNHNN and CDR2 as SYGVQD (reference sequence). This CDR3 is 18 amino acids long. V trimming: 8 bases; J trimming: 1 base; junction bases outside the gene matches: 17. CDR3 residues: CASHSLKTGTGYNYGYTF. Written as DNA, the CDR3 is TGCGCCAGCCACTCCCTTAAAACCGGGACAGGGTATAACTATGGCTACACCTTC.

The gene calls are TRBV6-1 and TRBJ1-5; D may be TRBD1 (5 bases). Per the germline V gene, CDR1 is MNHNS and CDR2 is SASEGT. The CDR3 is 15 residues long. Trimming stripped 2 bases from V and 3 bases from J, with 11 bases between. The CDR3 nucleotides are TGTGCCAGCAGTGAAAGGCAGGGCTACAATCAGCCCCAGCATTTT. This encodes CASSERQGYNQPQHF.

The chain joins TRBV30 to TRBJ1-6; possible D gene TRBD1, 6 bases. Germline loops: CDR1 GTSNPN, CDR2 SVGIG (reference sequence). There are 18 residues in the CDR3. The V end was cut by 0 bases, the J end by 3 bases, with 18 bases between. DNA of the CDR3: TGTGCCTGGAGTGTTCCCAACCGAGGGGGATTCTATAATTCACCCCTCCACTTT. This codes for CAWSVPNRGGFYNSPLHF.

V is TRBV21-1 and J is TRBJ2-7; whether TRBD2, the table's D call, matches the DNA was not checked. TRBV21-1 is an annotated pseudogene. The CDR3 is made up of 14 amino acids. CDR3 coding DNA: TGTGCCAGCAGAACTCCCGGGAACTCCTACGAGCAGTACTTC. Encoded protein: CASRTPGNSYEQYF.

The V call is TRBV6-5, the J call TRBJ2-6; D not certain. This CDR3 has 11 residues. In germline, CDR1 is MNHEY, CDR2 SVGAGI. Here the CDR3 DNA reads TGTGTCACCGCTGGCTCCAACGTCCTGACTTTC. Protein sequence: CVTAGSNVLTF.

The chain employs TRBV28 and TRBJ1-3; D call uncertain. The CDR3 runs to 14 residues. Germline assignment: CDR1 MDHEN and CDR2 SYDVKM. The V gene lost 5 bases and the J gene lost 2 bases, with 10 bases spanning the gap. The DNA for the CDR3 is TGTGCCAGCAGTGTGAGGGTCGCTGGAAACACCATATATTTT. It specifies CASSVRVAGNTIYF.

Written as DNA, the CDR3 is TGCAGTGCTCGGACAGGGGATGGCTACACCTTC. Its protein is CSARTGDGYTF. V and J are TRBV20-1 and TRBJ1-2; 9 nucleotides line up with TRBD1. Germline CDR1 and CDR2: DFQATT and SNEGSKA (reference sequence). The CDR3 extends over 11 amino acids. The junction had 1 base not matched to a gene; V was cut back by 5 bases and J by 6 bases.